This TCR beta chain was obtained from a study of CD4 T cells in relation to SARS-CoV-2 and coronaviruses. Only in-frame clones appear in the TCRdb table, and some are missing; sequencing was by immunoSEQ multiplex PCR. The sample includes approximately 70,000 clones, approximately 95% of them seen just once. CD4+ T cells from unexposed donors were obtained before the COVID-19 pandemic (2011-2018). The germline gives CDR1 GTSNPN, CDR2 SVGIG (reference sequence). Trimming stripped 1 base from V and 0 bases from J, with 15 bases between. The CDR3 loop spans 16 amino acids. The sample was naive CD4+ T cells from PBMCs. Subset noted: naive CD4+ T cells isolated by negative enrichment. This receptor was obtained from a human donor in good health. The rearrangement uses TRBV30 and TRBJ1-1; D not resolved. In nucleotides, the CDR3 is TGTGCCTGGAGTGCAGGAAGAGGCAGTTTGAACACTGAAGCTTTCTTT. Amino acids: CAWSAGRGSLNTEAFF.